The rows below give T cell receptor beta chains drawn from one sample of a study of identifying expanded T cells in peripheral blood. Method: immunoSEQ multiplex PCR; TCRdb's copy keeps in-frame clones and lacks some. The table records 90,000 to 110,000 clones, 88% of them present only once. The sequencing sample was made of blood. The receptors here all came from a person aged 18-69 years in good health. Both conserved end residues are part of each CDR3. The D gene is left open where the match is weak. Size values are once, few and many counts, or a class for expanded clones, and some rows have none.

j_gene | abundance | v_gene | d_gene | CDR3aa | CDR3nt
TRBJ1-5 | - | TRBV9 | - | CASSVQGIRNQPQHF | TGTGCCAGCAGCGTACAGGGCATTCGCAATCAGCCCCAGCATTTT
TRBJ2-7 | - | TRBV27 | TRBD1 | CASSPPPGTGSDEQYF | TGTGCCAGCAGTCCCCCCCCCGGGACAGGGTCCGACGAGCAGTACTTC
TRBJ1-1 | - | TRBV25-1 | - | CASASDINTEAFF | TGTGCCAGCGCGTCCGACATTAACACTGAAGCTTTCTTT
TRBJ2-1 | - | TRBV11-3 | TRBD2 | CASSLGGTSGSGEQFF | TGTGCCAGCAGCTTAGGTGGGACTAGCGGGAGTGGTGAGCAGTTCTTC
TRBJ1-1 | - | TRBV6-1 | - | CASSEWTEDTEAFF | TGTGCCAGCAGTGAATGGACAGAGGACACTGAAGCTTTCTTT
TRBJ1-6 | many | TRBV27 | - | CASSLDVGPLHF | TGTGCCAGCAGTTTAGATGTGGGACCCCTCCACTTT
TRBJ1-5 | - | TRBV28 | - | CASSFTVASNQPQHF | TGTGCCAGCAGTTTCACAGTAGCTAGCAATCAGCCCCAGCATTTT
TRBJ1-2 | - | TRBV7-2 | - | CASSPSSGYTF | TGTGCCAGCAGCCCATCTTCTGGCTACACCTTC
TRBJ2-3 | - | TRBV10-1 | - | CASSEAVGGTSTDTQYF | TGCGCCAGCAGTGAGGCTGTGGGGGGCACTAGCACAGATACGCAGTATTTT
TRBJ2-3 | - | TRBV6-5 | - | CASSYQPGGTDTQYF | TGTGCCAGCAGTTACCAGCCAGGGGGCACAGATACGCAGTATTTT
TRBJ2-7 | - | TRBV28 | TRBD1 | CASTNWGTGFNEQYF | TGTGCCAGCACCAATTGGGGGACAGGGTTTAACGAGCAGTACTTC
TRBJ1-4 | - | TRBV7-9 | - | CASSLREKLFF | TGTGCCAGCAGCTTAAGGGAAAAACTGTTTTTT
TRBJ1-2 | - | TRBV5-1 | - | CASSLTQTVLSHGYTF | TGCGCCAGCAGCTTGACCCAGACAGTCCTCTCTCATGGCTACACCTTC
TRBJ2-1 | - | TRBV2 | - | CASSPNRSYNEQFF | TGTGCCAGCAGCCCCAATAGGTCCTACAATGAGCAGTTCTTC
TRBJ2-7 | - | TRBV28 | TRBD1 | CASTRQGLSEQYF | TGTGCCAGCACCAGACAGGGTCTTAGCGAGCAGTACTTC
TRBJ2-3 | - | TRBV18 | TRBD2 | CASSSREAGGSDTQYF | TGTGCCAGCTCCTCTCGTGAAGCGGGGGGATCAGATACGCAGTATTTT
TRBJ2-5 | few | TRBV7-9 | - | CASSSRWETQYF | TGTGCCAGCAGCTCGCGGTGGGAGACCCAGTACTTC
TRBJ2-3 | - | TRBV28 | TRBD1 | CASSLEGRGRDTQYF | TGTGCCAGCAGTTTAGAGGGCAGGGGGAGAGATACGCAGTATTTT
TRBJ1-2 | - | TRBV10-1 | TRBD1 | CASETPGTAYGYTF | TGCGCCAGCGAAACCCCCGGGACAGCCTATGGCTACACCTTC
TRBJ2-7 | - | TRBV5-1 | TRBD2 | CASSLGTSSYEQYF | TGCGCCAGCAGCCTCGGGACTAGCTCCTACGAGCAGTACTTC
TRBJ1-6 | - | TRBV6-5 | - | CASKQGRDSPLHF | TGTGCCAGCAAGCAGGGGAGGGATTCACCCCTCCACTTT
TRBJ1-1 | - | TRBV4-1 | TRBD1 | CASSRAGTGGGTEAFF | TGCGCCAGCAGCCGAGCCGGGACAGGGGGGGGGACTGAAGCTTTCTTT
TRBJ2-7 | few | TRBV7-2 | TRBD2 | CASSLGGGFYEQYF | TGTGCCAGCAGCTTAGGCGGGGGGTTCTACGAGCAGTACTTC
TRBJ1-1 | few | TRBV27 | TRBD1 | CATGTDMNTEAFF | TGTGCCACCGGGACAGACATGAACACTGAAGCTTTCTTT